This is a list of T cell receptor beta chains from one sample in a study of OX40 agonist ivuxolimab in advanced cancers. Sequencing was performed with immunoSEQ multiplex PCR; in TCRdb, only in-frame clones are kept and a portion is missing. The sample records some 67,000 clones, approximately 88% being singletons. The sample was CD4+ or CD8+ T cells sorted from blood, taken in a trial of the OX40 agonist ivuxolimab. These receptors originate from an adult with an advanced solid tumor such as melanoma, head and neck, liver or kidney cancer. Both conserved end residues are part of each CDR3. The D gene is left open where the match is weak. Clone size appears in some rows only: once, few, many, or a class for an expanded clone.

V: TRBV25-1; J: TRBJ2-1; length: 15; size: .; D: TRBD2; DNA: TGTGCCAGCAGCGACGGGGGGAGCTCCTACAATGAGCAGTTCTTC; CDR3: CASSDGGSSYNEQFF
V: TRBV5-1; J: TRBJ1-2; length: 15; size: .; D: TRBD1; DNA: TGCGCCAGCAGCCCGGGACAGGGGGATCGGTATGGCTACACCTTC; CDR3: CASSPGQGDRYGYTF
V: TRBV18; J: TRBJ2-7; length: 11; size: .; D: .; DNA: TGTGCCACCACCAACGGGGACGAGCAGTACTTC; CDR3: CATTNGDEQYF
V: TRBV5-1; J: TRBJ1-6; length: 12; size: few; D: .; DNA: TGCGCCAGCAGGAGAGATAATTCACCCCTCCACTTT; CDR3: CASRRDNSPLHF
V: TRBV7-9; J: TRBJ2-1; length: 17; size: .; D: TRBD2; DNA: TGTGCCAGCAGCTATAGCGGGGGCCGCTTCTCCTACAATGAGCAGTTCTTC; CDR3: CASSYSGGRFSYNEQFF
V: TRBV10-2; J: TRBJ2-5; length: 15; size: .; D: TRBD2; DNA: TGCGCCAGCAGTGCCCTAGCGGGGGGGGGAGAGACCCAGTACTTC; CDR3: CASSALAGGGETQYF
V: TRBV15; J: TRBJ2-7; length: 14; size: .; D: .; DNA: TGTGCCACCAGTAAGGAGGACTTCTCCTACGAGCAGTACTTC; CDR3: CATSKEDFSYEQYF
V: TRBV10-2; J: TRBJ1-1; length: 12; size: .; D: .; DNA: TGCGCCACTGGACAGAGGAACACTGAAGCTTTCTTT; CDR3: CATGQRNTEAFF
V: TRBV28; J: TRBJ2-7; length: 14; size: .; D: .; DNA: TGTGCCAGCAGGCTTGTAGACAGGACCTACGAGCAGTACTTC; CDR3: CASRLVDRTYEQYF
V: TRBV5-1; J: TRBJ2-2; length: 15; size: .; D: .; DNA: TGCGCCAGCAGCTTGCCCAGGAAGGACACCGGGGAGCTGTTTTTT; CDR3: CASSLPRKDTGELFF
V: TRBV10-2; J: TRBJ1-4; length: 14; size: .; D: .; DNA: TGCGCCAGCGGGGAAGGGCAAACTGGCTTAAAACTGTTTTTT; CDR3: CASGEGQTGLKLFF
V: TRBV10-3; J: TRBJ1-2; length: 13; size: .; D: .; DNA: TGTGCCATCAGTGTTAGGAGTAACTATGGCTACACCTTC; CDR3: CAISVRSNYGYTF
V: TRBV30; J: TRBJ1-2; length: 14; size: once; D: .; DNA: TGTGCCTGGAGTGTAGGCCAGGGAATATATGGCTACACCTTC; CDR3: CAWSVGQGIYGYTF
V: TRBV6-1; J: TRBJ2-1; length: 15; size: .; D: TRBD1; DNA: TGTGCCAGCAGCCTACCGGGACAGCCGGGGAATGAGCAGTTCTTC; CDR3: CASSLPGQPGNEQFF
V: TRBV7-9; J: TRBJ2-5; length: 16; size: .; D: TRBD2; DNA: TGTGCCAGCAGCTCCGCCGGTAGCGGGGCCTACGGGACCCAGTACTTC; CDR3: CASSSAGSGAYGTQYF
V: TRBV5-4; J: TRBJ2-5; length: 15; size: .; D: TRBD1; DNA: TGTGCCAGCAGCTTAGGGGGACAGGCAGCGGAGACCCAGTACTTC; CDR3: CASSLGGQAAETQYF
V: TRBV6-5; J: TRBJ1-6; length: 15; size: few; D: TRBD1; DNA: TGTGCCAGCAGGCTTTCCGGACAGGGGTATTCACCCCTCCACTTT; CDR3: CASRLSGQGYSPLHF
V: TRBV7-8; J: TRBJ2-7; length: 14; size: .; D: TRBD1; DNA: TGTGCCAGCAGCTTCACGGACAGGGGCGACGAGCAGTACTTC; CDR3: CASSFTDRGDEQYF
V: TRBV19; J: TRBJ1-4; length: 15; size: .; D: TRBD1; DNA: TGTGCCAGTAGTACTCGGACAGGGGGCGACGAAAAACTGTTTTTT; CDR3: CASSTRTGGDEKLFF
V: TRBV27; J: TRBJ2-5; length: 14; size: .; D: TRBD2; DNA: TGTGCCAGCAGTTTACTAGCGGGGGAGGAGACCCAGTACTTC; CDR3: CASSLLAGEETQYF
V: TRBV18; J: TRBJ1-1; length: 14; size: .; D: .; DNA: TGTGCCAGCTCACCGACAGGCATGAACACTGAAGCTTTCTTT; CDR3: CASSPTGMNTEAFF
V: TRBV28; J: TRBJ2-3; length: 15; size: .; D: .; DNA: TGTGCCAGCAGGGTGCCGGGGAGAAGCACAGATACGCAGTATTTT; CDR3: CASRVPGRSTDTQYF
V: TRBV12-5; J: TRBJ2-5; length: 13; size: .; D: .; DNA: TGTGCTAGTGGTCCACAGGGTGCTGAGACCCAGTACTTC; CDR3: CASGPQGAETQYF
V: TRBV7-2; J: TRBJ1-2; length: 15; size: .; D: .; DNA: TGTGCCAGCAGCTTACGGCCGAATATCGGCTATGGCTACACCTTC; CDR3: CASSLRPNIGYGYTF
V: TRBV7-9; J: TRBJ1-1; length: 15; size: once; D: .; DNA: TGTGCCAGCAGCTTTTCGAACAGCTGGAACACTGAAGCTTTCTTT; CDR3: CASSFSNSWNTEAFF